This T cell receptor beta chain came from a study of T cells after yellow fever vaccination. By 5'RACE template switching, TCR cDNA was produced, with a universal primer site and UMIs added in the process. MiXCR was run by TCRdb on the 5' RACE reads, yielding one entry per CDR3 protein. The table includes a few hundred thousand distinct CDR3 sequences, 13% detected once. The CDR3 sequence is 13 residues long. CDR1 SGHTS and CDR2 YDEGEE come from the germline V gene. The germline V and J ends were trimmed by 2 bases and 4 bases, with 7 bases remaining between them. General study points: Researchers report a weaker secondary response that nonetheless peaked faster, day 5 versus 15. Abundant bulk-population clonotypes could contaminate the FACS-sorted repertoires. Boosting was followed by the reappearance of most primary-vaccination clones (just under 98% CD4, 70% to 90% CD8).

This clonotype occurred a few times. Its antigen is not identified. Sequenced here: CD4+ T cells sorted from PBMCs, sampled 45 days after the yellow fever booster vaccination. The sequence was obtained from a man aged 25-40 years who received the YFV17D yellow fever vaccine. V is TRBV5-8 and J is TRBJ2-1, with D unresolved. CDR3 loop: CASSFAEYNEQFF. As DNA, the CDR3 is TGTGCCAGCAGCTTCGCAGAATACAATGAGCAGTTCTTC.